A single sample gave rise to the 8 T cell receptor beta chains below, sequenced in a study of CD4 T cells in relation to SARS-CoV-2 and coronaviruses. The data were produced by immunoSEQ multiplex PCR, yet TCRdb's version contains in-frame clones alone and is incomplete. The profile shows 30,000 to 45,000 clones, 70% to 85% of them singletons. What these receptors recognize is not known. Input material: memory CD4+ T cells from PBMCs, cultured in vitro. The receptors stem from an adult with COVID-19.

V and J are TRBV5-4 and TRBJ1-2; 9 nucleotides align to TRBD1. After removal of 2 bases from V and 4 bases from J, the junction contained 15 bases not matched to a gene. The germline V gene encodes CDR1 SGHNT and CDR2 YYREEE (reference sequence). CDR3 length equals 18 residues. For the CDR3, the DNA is TGTGCCAGCAGCTTAGCACAGGGGGCTGGTCGGGGATTCTATGGCTACACCTTC. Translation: CASSLAQGAGRGFYGYTF.

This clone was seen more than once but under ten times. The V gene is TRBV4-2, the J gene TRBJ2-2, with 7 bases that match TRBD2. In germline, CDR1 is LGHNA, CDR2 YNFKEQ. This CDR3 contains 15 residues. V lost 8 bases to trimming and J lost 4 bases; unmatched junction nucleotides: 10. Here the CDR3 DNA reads TGTGCCAGCGAGGGAGGGTTCAGAACCACCGGGGAGCTGTTTTTT. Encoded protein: CASEGGFRTTGELFF.

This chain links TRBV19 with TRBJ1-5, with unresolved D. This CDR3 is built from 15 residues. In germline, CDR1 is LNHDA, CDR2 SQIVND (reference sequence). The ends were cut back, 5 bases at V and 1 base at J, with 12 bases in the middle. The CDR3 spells CASSAPGGSNQPQHF. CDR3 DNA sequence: TGTGCCAGTAGTGCACCAGGAGGGAGCAATCAGCCCCAGCATTTT.

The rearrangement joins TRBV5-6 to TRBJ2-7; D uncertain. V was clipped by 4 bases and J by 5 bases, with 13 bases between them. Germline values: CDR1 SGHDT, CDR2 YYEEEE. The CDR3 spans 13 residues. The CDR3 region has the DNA TGTGCCAGCAGCCTGGCCCGCCGGAACGAGCAGTACTTC. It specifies CASSLARRNEQYF.

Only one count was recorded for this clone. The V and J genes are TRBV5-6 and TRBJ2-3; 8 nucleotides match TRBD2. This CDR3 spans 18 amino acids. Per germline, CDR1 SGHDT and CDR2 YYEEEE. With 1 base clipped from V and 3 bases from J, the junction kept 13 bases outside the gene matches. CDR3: CASSLLGSGMSGTDTQYF. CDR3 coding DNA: TGTGCCAGCAGCTTGTTGGGTAGCGGGATGTCGGGTACAGATACGCAGTATTTT.

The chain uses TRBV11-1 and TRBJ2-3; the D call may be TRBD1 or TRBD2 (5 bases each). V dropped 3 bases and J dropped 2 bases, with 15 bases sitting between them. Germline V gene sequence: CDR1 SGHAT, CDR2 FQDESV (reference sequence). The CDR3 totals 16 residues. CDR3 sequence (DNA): TGTGCCAGCAGCTTCGGGGCAGACACACACACAGATACGCAGTATTTT. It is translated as CASSFGADTHTDTQYF.

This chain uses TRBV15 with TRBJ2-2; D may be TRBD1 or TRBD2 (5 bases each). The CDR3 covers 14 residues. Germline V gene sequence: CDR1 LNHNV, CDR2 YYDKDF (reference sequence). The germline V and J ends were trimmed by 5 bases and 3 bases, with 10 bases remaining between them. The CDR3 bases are TGTGCCACCAGCGTTCGGGACGACACCGGGGAGCTGTTTTTT. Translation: CATSVRDDTGELFF.

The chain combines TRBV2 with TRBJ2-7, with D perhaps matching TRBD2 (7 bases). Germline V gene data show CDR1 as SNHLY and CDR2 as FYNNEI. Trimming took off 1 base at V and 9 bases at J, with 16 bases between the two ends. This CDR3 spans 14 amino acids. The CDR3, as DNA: TGTGCCAGCAGTGAAGTGGGCGGGGGCCTGGGGCAGTACTTC. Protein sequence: CASSEVGGGLGQYF.